Below, one TCR beta chain is given with its context. The antigen remains unidentified. The sample is drawn from a study of synovial regulatory T cells in juvenile arthritis. Median age 11.6 years (about 2.2-22.9); median disease duration approximately seven years (0.2-19.1). The germline CDR1 and CDR2 sequences are SGHVS and FQNEAQ. This CDR3 is 17 amino acids long. No DNA was logged. Study outcomes and limitations: Blood Treg cells that were inflammation-associated showed lower TCR diversity than other blood Treg cells. iaTreg cells shared more CDR3 sequences with synovial Tregs than other blood Tregs did.

Here immunoSEQ multiplex PCR was the method, and the copy in TCRdb shows in-frame clones only, minus some. The sample data list about 10,000 clones. This receptor was obtained from a donor younger than 30 with juvenile idiopathic arthritis. The sequencing sample was made of Treg cells from blood. Stated subset: remaining (HLA-DR-negative) circulating blood Treg cells. This rearrangement joins TRBV7-8 to TRBJ1-4. The chain's CDR3 is CASSLALGLLRGEKLFF.